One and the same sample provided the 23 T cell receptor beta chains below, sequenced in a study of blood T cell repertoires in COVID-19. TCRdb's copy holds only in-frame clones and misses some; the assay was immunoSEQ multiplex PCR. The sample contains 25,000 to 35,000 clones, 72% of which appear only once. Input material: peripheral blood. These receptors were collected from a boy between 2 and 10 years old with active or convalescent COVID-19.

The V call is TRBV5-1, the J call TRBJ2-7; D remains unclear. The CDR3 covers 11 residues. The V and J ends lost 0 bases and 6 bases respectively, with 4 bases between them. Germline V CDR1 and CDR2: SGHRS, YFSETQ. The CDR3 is CASSLVGEQYF. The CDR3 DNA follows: TGCGCCAGCAGCTTGGTCGGCGAGCAGTACTTC.

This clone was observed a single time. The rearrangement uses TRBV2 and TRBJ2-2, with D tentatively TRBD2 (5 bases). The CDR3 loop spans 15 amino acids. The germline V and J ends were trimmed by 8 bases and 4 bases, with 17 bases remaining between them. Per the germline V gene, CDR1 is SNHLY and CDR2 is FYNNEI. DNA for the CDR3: TGTGCCAGCGTAGGGTGGAGGACGGGCACCGGGGAGCTGTTTTTT. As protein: CASVGWRTGTGELFF.

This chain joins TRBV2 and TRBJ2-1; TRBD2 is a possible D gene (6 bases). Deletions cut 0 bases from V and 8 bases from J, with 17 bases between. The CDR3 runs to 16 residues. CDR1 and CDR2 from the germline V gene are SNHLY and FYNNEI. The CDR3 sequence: CASSEARGGAGHEQFF. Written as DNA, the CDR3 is TGTGCCAGCAGTGAAGCCCGTGGCGGGGCCGGACATGAGCAGTTCTTC.

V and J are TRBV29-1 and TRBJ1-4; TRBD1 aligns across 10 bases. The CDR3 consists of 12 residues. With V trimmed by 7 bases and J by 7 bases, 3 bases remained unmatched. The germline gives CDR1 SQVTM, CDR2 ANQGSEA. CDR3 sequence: CSGRTGGEKLFF. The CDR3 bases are TGCAGCGGGCGGACAGGGGGTGAAAAACTGTTTTTT.

The CDR3 DNA reads TGTGCCAGCAGTGTGGGACAGGGTCCAAGGGGCTATGGCTACACCTTC. It codes for CASSVGQGPRGYGYTF. This sequence joins TRBV6-1 and TRBJ1-2; 9 positions match TRBD1. The ends lost 4 bases at V and 4 bases at J; junction bases unmatched: 10. Per germline, CDR1 MNHNS and CDR2 SASEGT. The length of the CDR3 is 16 residues.

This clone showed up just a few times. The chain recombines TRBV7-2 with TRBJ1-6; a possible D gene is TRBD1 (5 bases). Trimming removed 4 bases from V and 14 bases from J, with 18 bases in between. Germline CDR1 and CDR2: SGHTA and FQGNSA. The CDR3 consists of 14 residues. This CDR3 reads CASSSGQGLFTLHF. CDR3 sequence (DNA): TGTGCCAGCAGCTCGGGGCAGGGACTATTCACCCTCCACTTT.

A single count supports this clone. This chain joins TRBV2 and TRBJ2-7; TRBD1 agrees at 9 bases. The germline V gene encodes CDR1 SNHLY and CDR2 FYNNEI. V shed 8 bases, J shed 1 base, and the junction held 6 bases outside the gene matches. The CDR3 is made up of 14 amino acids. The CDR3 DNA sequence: TGTGCCAGCCTTGGACAGGGGTTTTCCTACGAGCAGTACTTC. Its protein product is CASLGQGFSYEQYF.

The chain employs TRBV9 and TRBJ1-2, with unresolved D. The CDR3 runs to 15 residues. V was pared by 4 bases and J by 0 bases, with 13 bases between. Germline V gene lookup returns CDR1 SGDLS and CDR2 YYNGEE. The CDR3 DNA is TGTGCCAGCAGCCCCTTAGACACCACTAACTATGGCTACACCTTC. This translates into CASSPLDTTNYGYTF.

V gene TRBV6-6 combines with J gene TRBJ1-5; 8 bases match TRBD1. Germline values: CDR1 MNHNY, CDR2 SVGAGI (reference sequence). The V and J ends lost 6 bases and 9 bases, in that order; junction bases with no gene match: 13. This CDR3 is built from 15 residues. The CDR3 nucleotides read TGTGCCAGCAGCGACAGGGGTAGAGTTCCTGGGCCCCAGCATTTT. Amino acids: CASSDRGRVPGPQHF.

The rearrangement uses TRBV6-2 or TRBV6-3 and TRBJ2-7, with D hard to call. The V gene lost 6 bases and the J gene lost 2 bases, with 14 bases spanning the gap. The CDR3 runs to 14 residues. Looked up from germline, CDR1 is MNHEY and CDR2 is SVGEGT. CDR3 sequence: CASSRRRGPYEQYF. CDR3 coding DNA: TGTGCCAGCAGCCGCCGACGAGGCCCCTACGAGCAGTACTTC.

The CDR3 DNA reads TGTGCCAGCAGTGACAACAGCTATGGCTACACCTTC. It translates to CASSDNSYGYTF. V is TRBV6-1 and J is TRBJ1-2; D unclear. Between the trimmed V and J ends, which lost 3 bases and 4 bases, there was a span of 6 bases. Germline V CDR1 and CDR2: MNHNS, SASEGT. The CDR3 contains 12 residues.

As DNA, the CDR3 is TGTGCCAGCAGAACCCCTCAGAGCGGTACGCAGTATTTT. Amino acid sequence: CASRTPQSGTQYF. The genes are TRBV2 and TRBJ2-3, with TRBD2 as a possible D gene (5 bases). Per the germline V gene, CDR1 is SNHLY and CDR2 is FYNNEI. V was shortened by 6 bases and J by 8 bases, with 15 bases between the two germline ends. The CDR3 is 13 amino acids.

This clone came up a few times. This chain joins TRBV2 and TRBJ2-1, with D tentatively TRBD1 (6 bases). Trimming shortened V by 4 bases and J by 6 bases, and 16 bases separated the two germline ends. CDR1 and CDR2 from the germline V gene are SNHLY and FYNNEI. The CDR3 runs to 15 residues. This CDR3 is CASSGVGAGVNEQFF. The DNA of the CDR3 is TGTGCCAGCAGTGGCGTAGGGGCAGGGGTCAATGAGCAGTTCTTC.

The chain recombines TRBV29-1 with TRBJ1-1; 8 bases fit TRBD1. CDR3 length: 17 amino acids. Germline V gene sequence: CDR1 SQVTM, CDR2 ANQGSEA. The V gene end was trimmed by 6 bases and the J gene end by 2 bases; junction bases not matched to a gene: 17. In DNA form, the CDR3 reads TGCAGCGTAAAAAAGGTTGGCACAGGGGGGGCCAACACTGAAGCTTTCTTT. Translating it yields CSVKKVGTGGANTEAFF.

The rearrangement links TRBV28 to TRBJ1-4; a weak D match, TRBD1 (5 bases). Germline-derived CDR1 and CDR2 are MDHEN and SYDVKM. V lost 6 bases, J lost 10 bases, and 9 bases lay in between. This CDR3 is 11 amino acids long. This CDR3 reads CASSPRGKLFF. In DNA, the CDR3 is TGTGCCAGCAGCCCTAGGGGAAAACTGTTTTTT.

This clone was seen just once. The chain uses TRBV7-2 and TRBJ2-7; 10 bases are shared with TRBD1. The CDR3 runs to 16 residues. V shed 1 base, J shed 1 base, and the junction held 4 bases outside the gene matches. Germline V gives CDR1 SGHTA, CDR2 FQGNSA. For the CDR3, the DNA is TGTGCCAGCAGCTTAGTGGGACAGGGGAAATCCTACGAGCAGTACTTC. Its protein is CASSLVGQGKSYEQYF.

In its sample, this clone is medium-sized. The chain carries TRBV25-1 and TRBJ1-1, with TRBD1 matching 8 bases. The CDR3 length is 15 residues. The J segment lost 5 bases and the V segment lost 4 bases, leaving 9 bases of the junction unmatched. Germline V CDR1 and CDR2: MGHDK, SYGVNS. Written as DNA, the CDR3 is TGTGCCAGCAGTGTACGTGGACAGGGTACTACTGAAGCTTTCTTT. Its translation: CASSVRGQGTTEAFF.

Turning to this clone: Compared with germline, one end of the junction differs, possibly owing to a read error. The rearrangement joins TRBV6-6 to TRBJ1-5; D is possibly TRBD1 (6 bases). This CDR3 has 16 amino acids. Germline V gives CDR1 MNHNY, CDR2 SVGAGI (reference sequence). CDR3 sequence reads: CASSFLQQGIGQPQHF. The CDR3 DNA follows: TGTGCCAGCAGTTTTCTTCAACAGGGTATTGGGCAGCCCCAACATTTT.

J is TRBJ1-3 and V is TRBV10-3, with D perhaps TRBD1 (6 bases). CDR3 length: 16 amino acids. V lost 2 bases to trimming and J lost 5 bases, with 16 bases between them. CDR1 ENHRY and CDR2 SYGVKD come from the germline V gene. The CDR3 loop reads CAISEPGQSPRNTIYF. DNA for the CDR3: TGTGCCATCAGTGAGCCCGGACAGTCCCCCCGAAACACCATATATTTT.

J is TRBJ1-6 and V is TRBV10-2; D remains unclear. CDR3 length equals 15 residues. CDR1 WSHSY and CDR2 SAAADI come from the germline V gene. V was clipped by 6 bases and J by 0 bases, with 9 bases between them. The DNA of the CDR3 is TGCGCCAGCAGCGCTAGCAGCTCCTATAATTCACCCCTCCACTTT. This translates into CASSASSSYNSPLHF.

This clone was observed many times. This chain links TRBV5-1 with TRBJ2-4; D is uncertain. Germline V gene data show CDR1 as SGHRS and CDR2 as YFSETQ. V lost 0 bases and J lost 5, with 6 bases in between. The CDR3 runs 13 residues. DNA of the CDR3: TGCGCCAGCAGCTTGGATCTCCAAAACATTCAGTACTTC. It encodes CASSLDLQNIQYF.

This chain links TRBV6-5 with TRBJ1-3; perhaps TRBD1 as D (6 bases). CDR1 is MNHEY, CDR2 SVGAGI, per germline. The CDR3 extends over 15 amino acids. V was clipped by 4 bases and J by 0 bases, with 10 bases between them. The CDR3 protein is CASSFGQTSGNTIYF. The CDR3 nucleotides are TGTGCCAGCAGTTTTGGACAGACCTCTGGAAACACCATATATTTT.

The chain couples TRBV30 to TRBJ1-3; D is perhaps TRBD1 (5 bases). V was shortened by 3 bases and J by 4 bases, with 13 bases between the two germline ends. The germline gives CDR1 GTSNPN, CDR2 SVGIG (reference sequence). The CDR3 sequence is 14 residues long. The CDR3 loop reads CAWRMQGSGNTIYF. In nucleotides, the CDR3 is TGTGCCTGGAGAATGCAGGGATCGGGAAACACCATATATTTT.